What follows is one TCR beta chain and its context. The antigen remains undetermined. Use of 60 Vbeta and 13 Jbeta primers characterized the PCR. Here immunoSEQ multiplex PCR was the method, and the copy in TCRdb shows in-frame clones only, minus some. Here the sample spans around 90,000 clones, about four fifths being singletons. This specimen belongs to a study of cytomegalovirus exposure and HLA in healthy donors. Study-level results: Among donors in an Asian-associated ancestry cluster, a later analysis reportedly found fewer N-insertions than the roughly 700-donor mean.

Trimming left V 4 bases short and J 3 bases short, with 10 bases between. The CDR3 sequence is 13 residues long. The germline V gene has CDR1 SGHDT and CDR2 YYEEEE. The chain recombines TRBV5-6 with TRBJ1-1; D is uncertain. The clonotype originates from a male donor in good health and CMV-seropositive. The sequenced material came from PBMCs. CDR3 in DNA: TGTGCCAGCAGCCATCCCGACTACACTGAAGCTTTCTTT. The encoded protein is CASSHPDYTEAFF.